This T cell receptor (beta chain) was sequenced during a study of metastatic and nonmetastatic thyroid tumors. On the study more broadly: Repertoire comparison spanned blood and tumor or nodule tissue of malignant and benign thyroid patients.

Via MiXCR, TCRdb re-called the PCR reads. The sample records 100,000 or so clones, just under 15% being singletons. None of the patients had undergone any treatment ahead of thyroid surgery. Per germline, CDR1 SGHNT and CDR2 YYREEE (reference sequence). CDR3 length equals 12 residues. V was trimmed by 6 bases and J by 1 base, leaving 7 bases between them. The sample holds many counts of this clone. The chain combines TRBV5-4 with TRBJ1-1, with no clear D. Source material: blood. This clonotype was obtained from a female donor with papillary thyroid cancer or a benign thyroid nodule (not recorded which). Some clones in this sample may be carry-over from other donors' samples. This CDR3 is CASKTPNTEAFF. CDR3 sequence (DNA): TGTGCCAGCAAGACCCCGAACACTGAAGCTTTCTTT.